These 11 T cell receptor beta chains originate from one sample sequenced in a study of blood T cell repertoires in COVID-19. Here immunoSEQ multiplex PCR was the method, and the copy in TCRdb shows in-frame clones only, minus some. The table lists a few hundred thousand clones, 70% to 85% of them singletons. Sequencing was done on a sample of peripheral blood. The receptors here all came from an elderly man with acute or convalescent COVID-19.

CDR3 in amino acids: CASSPVAGVYEQYF. As DNA, the CDR3 is TGTGCCAGCAGCCCGGTAGCGGGAGTGTACGAGCAGTACTTC. The chain combines TRBV7-2 with TRBJ2-7; TRBD2 agrees at 9 bases. The length of the CDR3 is 14 residues. Germline V gives CDR1 SGHTA, CDR2 FQGNSA. V was clipped by 5 bases and J by 4 bases; unmatched bases: 6.

The genes are TRBV18 and TRBJ2-2, with 8 bases that match TRBD2. The germline gives CDR1 KGHSH, CDR2 LQKENI. V was clipped by 3 bases and J by 6 bases; unmatched bases: 15. This CDR3 has 18 amino acids. The CDR3 sequence: CASSPSFAGTSLAGELFF. The CDR3 DNA follows: TGTGCCAGCTCACCTTCCTTTGCCGGGACTAGTCTCGCCGGGGAGCTGTTTTTT.

The V gene is TRBV5-1, the J gene TRBJ1-1; TRBD1 matches at 7 bases. CDR1 and CDR2 (germline): SGHRS, YFSETQ. The V gene end was trimmed by 3 bases and the J gene end by 5 bases; junction bases not matched to a gene: 4. The CDR3 runs to 13 residues. For the CDR3, the DNA is TGCGCCAGCAGCTCAGGGGGACAAACTGAAGCTTTCTTT. Its translation is CASSSGGQTEAFF. Combining the CDR3 with reference TRBV5-1 and TRBJ1-1 gives the whole variable domain KAGVTQTPRYLIKTRGQQVTLSCSPISGHRSVSWYQQTPGQGLQFLFEYFSETQRNKGNFPGRFSGRQFSNSRSEMNVSTLELGDSALYLCASSSGGQTEAFFGQGTRLTVV.

The J gene is TRBJ2-3, the V gene TRBV21-1; the table's TRBD1 call for D was not verified on the DNA. TRBV21-1 is reported as a pseudogene. This CDR3 comprises 22 residues. CDR3 sequence reads: CASSKAGGQVGTVEPSTDTQYF. The CDR3 bases are TGTGCCAGCAGCAAAGCAGGGGGACAGGTCGGGACAGTGGAACCTAGCACAGATACGCAGTATTTT.

The chain uses TRBV5-4 and TRBJ2-1; 15 nucleotides line up with TRBD2. After removal of 4 bases from V and 7 bases from J, the junction contained 6 bases not matched to a gene. Germline V gene data show CDR1 as SGHNT and CDR2 as YYREEE (reference sequence). There are 16 residues in the CDR3. The DNA of the CDR3 is TGTGCCAGCAGCGTGGGACTAGCGGGGGGCCGAAATGAGCAGTTCTTC. Encoded protein: CASSVGLAGGRNEQFF.

The rearrangement links TRBV28 to TRBJ1-2; D is possibly TRBD1 (6 bases). The V end lost 4 bases, the J end lost 8 bases, and 11 bases lay between the germline ends. The CDR3 is 12 residues long. Germline V CDR1 and CDR2: MDHEN, SYDVKM. The CDR3 here is CASSSTGYGYTF. In nucleotides, the CDR3 is TGTGCCAGCAGTTCCACAGGGTACGGCTACACCTTC.

This chain uses TRBV23-1 with TRBJ2-3; 8 nucleotides match TRBD2. TRBV23-1 is placed among ORFs of uncertain function. V shed 4 bases, J shed 2 bases, and the junction held 5 bases outside the gene matches. The CDR3 spans 15 residues. The CDR3 protein is CASSPREGVTDTQYF. CDR3 sequence (DNA): TGCGCCAGCAGTCCCCGGGAGGGGGTCACAGATACGCAGTATTTT.

The CDR3 spells CASSTSTSGTAKLFF. The CDR3 DNA follows: TGTGCCAGTAGTACATCGACTAGCGGGACGGCTAAGCTGTTTTTT. This sequence joins TRBV19 and TRBJ2-2, with TRBD2 identical over 11 bases. The CDR3 is made up of 15 amino acids. Unmatched junction bases numbered 10, after V lost 4 bases and J lost 12 bases. Per germline, CDR1 LNHDA and CDR2 SQIVND (reference sequence).

This CDR3 is CASSLGGAHPQETQYF. In DNA form, the CDR3 reads TGTGCCAGCAGCTTGGGGGGTGCACATCCTCAAGAGACCCAGTACTTC. The J gene is TRBJ2-5, the V gene TRBV11-3; D possibly corresponds to TRBD2 (6 bases). This CDR3 spans 16 amino acids. Trimming removed 3 bases at V and 2 bases at J, with 16 bases between. Germline V gene sequence: CDR1 SGHNT, CDR2 YENEEA. Looking up the rest from reference TRBV11-3 and TRBJ2-5 gives the full variable domain: EAGVVQSPRYKIIEKKQPVAFWCNPISGHNTLYWYLQNLGQGPELLIRYENEEAVDDSQLPKDRFSAERLKGVDSTLKIQPAELGDSAVYLCASSLGGAHPQETQYFGPGTRLLVL.

The chain couples TRBV27 to TRBJ1-4; 9 bases agree with TRBD1. The germline V gene encodes CDR1 MNHEY and CDR2 SMNVEV (reference sequence). The CDR3 runs 14 residues. The V segment lost 3 bases and the J segment 6 bases; nucleotides outside the gene matches: 2. CDR3 in amino acids: CASSFRQGDEKLFF. The CDR3 bases are TGTGCCAGCAGTTTCAGACAGGGGGATGAAAAACTGTTTTTT.

The J gene is TRBJ2-2, the V gene TRBV7-6, with 8 bases aligning to TRBD2. The ends lost 5 bases at V and 5 bases at J; junction bases unmatched: 7. The CDR3 sequence is 15 residues long. Germline values: CDR1 SGHVS, CDR2 FNYEAQ. The CDR3 spells CASSTGLARTGELFF. The CDR3 region has the DNA TGTGCCAGCAGCACCGGACTAGCCCGGACCGGGGAGCTGTTTTTT.